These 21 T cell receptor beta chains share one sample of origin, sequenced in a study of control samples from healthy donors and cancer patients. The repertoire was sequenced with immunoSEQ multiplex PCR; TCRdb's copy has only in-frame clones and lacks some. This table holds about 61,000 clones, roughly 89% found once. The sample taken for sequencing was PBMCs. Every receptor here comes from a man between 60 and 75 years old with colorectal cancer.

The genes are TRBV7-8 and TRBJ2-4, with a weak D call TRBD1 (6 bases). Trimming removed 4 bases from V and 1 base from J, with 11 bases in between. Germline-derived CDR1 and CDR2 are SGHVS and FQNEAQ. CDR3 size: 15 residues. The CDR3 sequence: CASSSQGTAKNIQYF. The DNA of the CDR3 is TGTGCCAGCAGCTCACAGGGTACGGCCAAAAACATTCAGTACTTC. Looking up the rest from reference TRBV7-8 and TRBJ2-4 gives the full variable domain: GAGVSQSPRYKVAKRGQDVALRCDPISGHVSLFWYQQALGQGPEFLTYFQNEAQLDKSGLPSDRFFAERPEGSVSTLKIQRTQQEDSAVYLCASSSQGTAKNIQYFGAGTRLSVL.

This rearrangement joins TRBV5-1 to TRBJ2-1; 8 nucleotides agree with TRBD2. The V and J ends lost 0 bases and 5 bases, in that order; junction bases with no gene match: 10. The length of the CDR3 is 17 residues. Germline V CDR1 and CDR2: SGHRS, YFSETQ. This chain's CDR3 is CASSLGTTRGGNNEQFF. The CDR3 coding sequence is TGCGCCAGCAGCTTGGGGACCACACGGGGGGGGAACAATGAGCAGTTCTTC.

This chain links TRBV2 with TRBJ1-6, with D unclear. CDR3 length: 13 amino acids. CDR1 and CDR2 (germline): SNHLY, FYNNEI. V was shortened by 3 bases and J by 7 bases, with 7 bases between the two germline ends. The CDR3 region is CASSDRTNSPLHF. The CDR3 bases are TGTGCCAGCAGTGACAGGACCAATTCACCCCTCCACTTT.

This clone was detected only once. The CDR3 DNA follows: TGTGCCAGCAGCTCGCCGGGGCGGCGAAACACCATATATTTT. It translates to CASSSPGRRNTIYF. The chain employs TRBV14 and TRBJ1-3; D might be TRBD1 (5 bases). Trimming took off 5 bases at V and 5 bases at J, with 13 bases between the two ends. CDR1 and CDR2 from the germline V gene are SGHDN and FVKESK. The CDR3 totals 14 residues.

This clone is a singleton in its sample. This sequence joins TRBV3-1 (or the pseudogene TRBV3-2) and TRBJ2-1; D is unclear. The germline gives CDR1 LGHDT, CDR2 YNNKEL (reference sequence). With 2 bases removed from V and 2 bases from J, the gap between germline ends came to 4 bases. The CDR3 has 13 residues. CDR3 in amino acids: CASSQSPYNEQFF. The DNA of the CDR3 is TGTGCCAGCAGCCAATCACCCTACAATGAGCAGTTCTTC.

The chain's CDR3 is CASTARGQSSGNTIYF. The CDR3, as DNA: TGTGCCAGCACAGCTCGAGGGCAGAGCTCTGGAAACACCATATATTTT. The chain recombines TRBV3-1 (or the pseudogene TRBV3-2) with TRBJ1-3; D unresolved. The CDR3 sequence is 16 residues long. V shed 7 bases and J shed 0 bases, with 16 bases lying between them. Germline V gene data show CDR1 as LGHDT and CDR2 as YNNKEL (reference sequence).

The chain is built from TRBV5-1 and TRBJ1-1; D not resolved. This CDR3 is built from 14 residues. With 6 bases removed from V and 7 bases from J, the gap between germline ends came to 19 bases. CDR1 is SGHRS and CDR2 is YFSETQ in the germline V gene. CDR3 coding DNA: TGCGCCAGCACCCCTGGACGGAGCCAACGTGAAGCTTTCTTT. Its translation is CASTPGRSQREAFF.

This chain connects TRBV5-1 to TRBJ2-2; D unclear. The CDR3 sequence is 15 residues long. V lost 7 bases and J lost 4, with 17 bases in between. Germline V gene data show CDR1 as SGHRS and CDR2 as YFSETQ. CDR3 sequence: CASSVSVVLTGELFF. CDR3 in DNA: TGCGCCAGCTCCGTTTCGGTGGTGCTCACCGGGGAGCTGTTTTTT.

The chain's CDR3 is CSASRTSGYNEQFF. In DNA form, the CDR3 reads TGCAGTGCTAGTAGGACTAGCGGGTACAATGAGCAGTTCTTC. This chain uses TRBV20-1 with TRBJ2-1; TRBD2 matches 11 bases. Germline loops: CDR1 DFQATT, CDR2 SNEGSKA (reference sequence). The CDR3 length is 14 residues. The junction had 2 bases not matched to a gene; V was cut back by 3 bases and J by 4 bases.

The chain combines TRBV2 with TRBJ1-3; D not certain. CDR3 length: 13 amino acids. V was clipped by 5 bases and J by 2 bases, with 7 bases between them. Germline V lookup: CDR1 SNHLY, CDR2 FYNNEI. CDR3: CASSPAAGNTIYF. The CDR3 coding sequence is TGTGCCAGCAGTCCGGCAGCTGGAAACACCATATATTTT.

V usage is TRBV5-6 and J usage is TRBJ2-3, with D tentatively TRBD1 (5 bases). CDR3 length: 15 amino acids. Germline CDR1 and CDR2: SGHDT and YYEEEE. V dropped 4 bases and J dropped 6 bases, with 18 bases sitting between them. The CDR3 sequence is CASSPTTGRPDTQYF. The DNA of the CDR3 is TGTGCCAGCAGCCCAACTACAGGCCGCCCGGATACGCAGTATTTT.

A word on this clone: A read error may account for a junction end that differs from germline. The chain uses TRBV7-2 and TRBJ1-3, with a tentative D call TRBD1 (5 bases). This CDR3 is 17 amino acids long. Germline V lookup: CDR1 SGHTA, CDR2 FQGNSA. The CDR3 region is CASSVAASGPSGNTIYF. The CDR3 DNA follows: TGTGCCAGCAGCGTAGCGGCGTCAGGGCCCTCTGGAAACACCATATATTTT.

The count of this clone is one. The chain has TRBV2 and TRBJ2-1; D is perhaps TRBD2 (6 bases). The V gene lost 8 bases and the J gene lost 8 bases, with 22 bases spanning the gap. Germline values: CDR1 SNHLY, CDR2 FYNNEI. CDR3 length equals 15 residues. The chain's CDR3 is CASGEQGGSVHEQFF. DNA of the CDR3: TGTGCCAGCGGGGAGCAGGGAGGTTCAGTCCATGAGCAGTTCTTC.

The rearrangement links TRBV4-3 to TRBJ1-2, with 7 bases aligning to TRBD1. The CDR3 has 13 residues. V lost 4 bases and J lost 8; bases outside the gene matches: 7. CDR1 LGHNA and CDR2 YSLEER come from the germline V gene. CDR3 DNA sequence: TGCGCCAGCAGCCCCGACAGGGAGAGAGGCTACACCTTC. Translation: CASSPDRERGYTF.

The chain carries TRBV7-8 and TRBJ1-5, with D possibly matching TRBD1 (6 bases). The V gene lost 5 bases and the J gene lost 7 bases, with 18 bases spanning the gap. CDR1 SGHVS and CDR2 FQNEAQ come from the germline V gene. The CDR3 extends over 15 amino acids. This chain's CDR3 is CASSARGRNLQPQHF. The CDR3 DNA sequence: TGTGCCAGCAGCGCCAGGGGCAGGAACCTCCAGCCCCAGCATTTT.

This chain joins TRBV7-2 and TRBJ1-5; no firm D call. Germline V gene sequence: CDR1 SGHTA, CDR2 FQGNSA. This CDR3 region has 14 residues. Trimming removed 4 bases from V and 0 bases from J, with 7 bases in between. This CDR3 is CASSSRDSNQPQHF. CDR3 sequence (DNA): TGTGCCAGCAGCTCCCGGGATAGCAATCAGCCCCAGCATTTT.

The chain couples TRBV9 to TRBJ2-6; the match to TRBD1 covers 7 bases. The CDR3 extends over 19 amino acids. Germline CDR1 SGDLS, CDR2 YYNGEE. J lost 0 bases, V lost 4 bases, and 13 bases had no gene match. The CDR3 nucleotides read TGTGCCAGCAGCTACAAATCCGGGACAGCCTTCTCTGGGGCCAACGTCCTGACTTTC. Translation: CASSYKSGTAFSGANVLTF.

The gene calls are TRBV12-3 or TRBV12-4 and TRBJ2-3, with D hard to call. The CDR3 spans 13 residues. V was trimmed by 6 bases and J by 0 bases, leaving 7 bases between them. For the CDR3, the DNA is TGTGCCAGCAGGACAACCAGCACAGATACGCAGTATTTT. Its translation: CASRTTSTDTQYF.

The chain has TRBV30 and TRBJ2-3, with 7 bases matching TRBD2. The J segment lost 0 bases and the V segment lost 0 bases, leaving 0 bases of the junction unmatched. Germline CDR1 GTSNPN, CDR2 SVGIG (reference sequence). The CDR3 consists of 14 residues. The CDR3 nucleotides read TGTGCCTGGAGTGTGGGGGGGAGCACAGATACGCAGTATTTT. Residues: CAWSVGGSTDTQYF.

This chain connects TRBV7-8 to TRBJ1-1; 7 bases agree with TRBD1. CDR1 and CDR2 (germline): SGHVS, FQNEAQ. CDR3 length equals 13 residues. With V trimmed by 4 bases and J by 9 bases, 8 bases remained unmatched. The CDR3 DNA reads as TGTGCCAGCAGCTCCTTCCGGGACAGCCAAGCTTTCTTT. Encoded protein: CASSSFRDSQAFF. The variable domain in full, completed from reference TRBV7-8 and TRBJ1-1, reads GAGVSQSPRYKVAKRGQDVALRCDPISGHVSLFWYQQALGQGPEFLTYFQNEAQLDKSGLPSDRFFAERPEGSVSTLKIQRTQQEDSAVYLCASSSFRDSQAFFGQGTRLTVV.

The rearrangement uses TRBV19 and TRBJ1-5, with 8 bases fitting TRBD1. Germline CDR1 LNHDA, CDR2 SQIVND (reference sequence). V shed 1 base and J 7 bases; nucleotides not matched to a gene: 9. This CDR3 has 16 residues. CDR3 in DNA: TGTGCCAGTAGTATAGCTGGCAGGGGGCTGGGGCAGCCCCAGCATTTT. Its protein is CASSIAGRGLGQPQHF.